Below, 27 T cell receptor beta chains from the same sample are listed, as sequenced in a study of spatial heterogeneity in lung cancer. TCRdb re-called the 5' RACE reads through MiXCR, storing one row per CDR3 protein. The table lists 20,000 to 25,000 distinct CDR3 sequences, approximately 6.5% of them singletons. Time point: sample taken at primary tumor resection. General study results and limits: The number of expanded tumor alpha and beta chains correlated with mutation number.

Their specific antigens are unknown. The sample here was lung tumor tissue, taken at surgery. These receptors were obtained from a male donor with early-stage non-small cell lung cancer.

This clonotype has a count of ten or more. CDR3 bases: TGTGCCAGCAGGGACTTGGGGAGGGCCCTCTCCTACGAGCAGTACTTC. Translated: CASRDLGRALSYEQYF. V and J are TRBV27 and TRBJ2-7; 7 bases agree with TRBD2. The germline gives CDR1 MNHEY, CDR2 SMNVEV (reference sequence). The J segment lost 0 bases and the V segment lost 6 bases, leaving 11 bases of the junction unmatched. The CDR3 sequence is 16 residues long.

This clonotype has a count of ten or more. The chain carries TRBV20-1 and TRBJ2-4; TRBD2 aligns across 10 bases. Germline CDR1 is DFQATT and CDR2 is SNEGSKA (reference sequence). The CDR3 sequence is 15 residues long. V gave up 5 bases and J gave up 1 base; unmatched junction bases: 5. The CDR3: CSASKAGGAKNIQYF. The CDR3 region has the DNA TGCAGTGCTTCCAAAGCGGGAGGGGCCAAAAACATTCAGTACTTC.

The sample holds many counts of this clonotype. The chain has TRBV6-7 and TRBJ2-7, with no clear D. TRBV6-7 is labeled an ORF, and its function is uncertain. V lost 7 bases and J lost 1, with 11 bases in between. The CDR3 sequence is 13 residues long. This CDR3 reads CASTLRRSYEQYF. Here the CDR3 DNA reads TGTGCCAGCACCTTACGTAGATCCTACGAGCAGTACTTC.

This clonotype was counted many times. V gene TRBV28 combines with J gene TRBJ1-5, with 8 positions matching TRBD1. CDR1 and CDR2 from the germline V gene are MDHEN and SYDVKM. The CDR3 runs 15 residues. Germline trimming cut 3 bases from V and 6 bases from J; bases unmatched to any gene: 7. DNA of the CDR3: TGTGCCAGCAGTTTGGGGGCAGGGGGCAGTCAGCCCCAGCATTTT. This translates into CASSLGAGGSQPQHF.

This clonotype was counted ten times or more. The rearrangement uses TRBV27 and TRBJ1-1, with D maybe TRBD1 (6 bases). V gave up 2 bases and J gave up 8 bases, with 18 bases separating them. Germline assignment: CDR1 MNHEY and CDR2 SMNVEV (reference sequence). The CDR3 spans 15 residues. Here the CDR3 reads CASSLKGGSPLEAFF. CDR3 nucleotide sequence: TGTGCCAGCAGTTTAAAGGGGGGCAGTCCTCTGGAAGCTTTCTTT.

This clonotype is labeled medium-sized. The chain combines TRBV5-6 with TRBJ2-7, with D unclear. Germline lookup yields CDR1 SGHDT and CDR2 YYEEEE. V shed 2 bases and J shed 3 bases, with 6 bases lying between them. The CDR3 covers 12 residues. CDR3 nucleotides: TGTGCCAGCAGCTTAAGGGTCTACGAGCAGTACTTC. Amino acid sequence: CASSLRVYEQYF.

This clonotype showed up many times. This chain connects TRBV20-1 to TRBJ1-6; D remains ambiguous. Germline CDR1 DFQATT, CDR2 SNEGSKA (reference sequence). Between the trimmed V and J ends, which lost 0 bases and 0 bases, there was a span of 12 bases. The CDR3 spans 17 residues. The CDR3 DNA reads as TGCAGTGCTAGAGATCCCGCCAGGAGCTCCTATAATTCACCCCTCCACTTT. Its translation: CSARDPARSSYNSPLHF.

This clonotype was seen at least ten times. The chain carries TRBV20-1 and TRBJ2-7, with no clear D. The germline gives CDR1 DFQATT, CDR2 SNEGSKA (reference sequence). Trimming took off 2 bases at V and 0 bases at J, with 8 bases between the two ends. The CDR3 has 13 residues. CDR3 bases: TGCAGTGCTAGATACGACTTCTCCTACGAGCAGTACTTC. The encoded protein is CSARYDFSYEQYF.

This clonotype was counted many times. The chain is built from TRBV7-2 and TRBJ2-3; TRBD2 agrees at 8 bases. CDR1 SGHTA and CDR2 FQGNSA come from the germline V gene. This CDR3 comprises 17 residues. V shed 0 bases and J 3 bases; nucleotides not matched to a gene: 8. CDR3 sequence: CASSLARSGSLTDTQYF. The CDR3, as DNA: TGTGCCAGCAGCTTAGCGCGGAGCGGGAGTTTAACAGATACGCAGTATTTT.

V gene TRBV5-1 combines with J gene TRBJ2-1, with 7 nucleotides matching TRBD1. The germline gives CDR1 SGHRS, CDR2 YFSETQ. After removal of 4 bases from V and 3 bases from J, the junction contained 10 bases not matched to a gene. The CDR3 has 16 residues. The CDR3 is CASSPDTTGNYNEQFF. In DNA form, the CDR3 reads TGCGCCAGCAGCCCGGACACGACAGGGAACTACAATGAGCAGTTCTTC.

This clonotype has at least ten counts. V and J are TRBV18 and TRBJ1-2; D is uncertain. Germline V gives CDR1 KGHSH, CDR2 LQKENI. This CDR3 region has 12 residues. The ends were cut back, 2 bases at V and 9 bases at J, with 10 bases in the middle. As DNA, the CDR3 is TGTGCCAGCTCACCAAAACTCCGGAGCTACACCTTC. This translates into CASSPKLRSYTF.

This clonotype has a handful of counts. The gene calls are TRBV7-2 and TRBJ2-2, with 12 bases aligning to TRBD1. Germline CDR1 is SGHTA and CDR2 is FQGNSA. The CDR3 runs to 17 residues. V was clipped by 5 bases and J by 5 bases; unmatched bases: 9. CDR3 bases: TGTGCCAGCAGCCCTCGCGGGACAGGGGGCAGGACCGGGGAGCTGTTTTTT. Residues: CASSPRGTGGRTGELFF.

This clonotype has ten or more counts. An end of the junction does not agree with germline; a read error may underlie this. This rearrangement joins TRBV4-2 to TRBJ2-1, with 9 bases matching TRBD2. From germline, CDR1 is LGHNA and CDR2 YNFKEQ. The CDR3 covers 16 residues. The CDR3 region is CVSSQARGGGADEQFF. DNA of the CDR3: TGTGTCAGCAGCCAGGCCCGTGGCGGGGGGGCCGATGAGCAGTTCTTC.

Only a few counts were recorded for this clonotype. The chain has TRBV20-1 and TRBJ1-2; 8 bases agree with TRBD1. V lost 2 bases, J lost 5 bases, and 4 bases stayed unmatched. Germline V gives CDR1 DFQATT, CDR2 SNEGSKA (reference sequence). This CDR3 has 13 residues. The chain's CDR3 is CSARLQGGYGYTF. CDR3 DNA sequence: TGCAGTGCTAGACTACAGGGGGGATATGGCTACACCTTC.

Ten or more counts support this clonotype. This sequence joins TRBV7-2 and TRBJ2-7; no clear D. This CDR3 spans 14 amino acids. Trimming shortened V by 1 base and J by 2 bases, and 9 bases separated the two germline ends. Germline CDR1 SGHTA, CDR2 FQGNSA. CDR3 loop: CASSLGGVTYEQYF. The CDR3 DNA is TGTGCCAGCAGCTTAGGAGGAGTTACCTACGAGCAGTACTTC.

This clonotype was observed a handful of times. In nucleotides, the CDR3 is TGTGCCAGCAGCCTCTTAAAGAACACTGAAGCTTTCTTT. Translating it yields CASSLLKNTEAFF. The gene calls are TRBV28 and TRBJ1-1; D gene ambiguous. This CDR3 has 13 amino acids. Germline V gene sequence: CDR1 MDHEN, CDR2 SYDVKM. Trimming pared 6 bases from V and 1 base from J, leaving 9 bases between.

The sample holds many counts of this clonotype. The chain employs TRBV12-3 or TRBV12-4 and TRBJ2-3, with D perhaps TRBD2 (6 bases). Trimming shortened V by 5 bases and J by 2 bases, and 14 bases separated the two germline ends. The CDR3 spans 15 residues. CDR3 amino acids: CASSKTSSYTDTQYF. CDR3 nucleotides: TGTGCCAGCAGTAAAACTAGCAGTTACACAGATACGCAGTATTTT.

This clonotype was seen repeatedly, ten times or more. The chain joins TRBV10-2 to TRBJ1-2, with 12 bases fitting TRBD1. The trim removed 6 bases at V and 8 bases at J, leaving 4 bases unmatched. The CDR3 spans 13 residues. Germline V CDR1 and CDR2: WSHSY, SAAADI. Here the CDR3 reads CASRGQGANGYTF. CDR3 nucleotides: TGCGCCAGCAGGGGACAGGGGGCGAACGGCTACACCTTC.

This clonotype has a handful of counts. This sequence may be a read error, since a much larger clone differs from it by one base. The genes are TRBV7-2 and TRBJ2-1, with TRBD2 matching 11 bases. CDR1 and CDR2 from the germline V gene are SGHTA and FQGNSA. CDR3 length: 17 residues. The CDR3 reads CVSSQDGTSGLYNEQFF. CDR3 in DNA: TGTGTCAGCAGCCAGGATGGGACTAGCGGCCTCTACAATGAGCAGTTCTTC.

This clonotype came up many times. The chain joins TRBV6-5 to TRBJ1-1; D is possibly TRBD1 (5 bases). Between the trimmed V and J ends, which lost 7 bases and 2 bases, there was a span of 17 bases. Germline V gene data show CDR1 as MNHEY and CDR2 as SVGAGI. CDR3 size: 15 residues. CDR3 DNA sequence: TGTGCCAGCAACTCTAACTGGGGCCCAAACACTGAAGCTTTCTTT. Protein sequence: CASNSNWGPNTEAFF.

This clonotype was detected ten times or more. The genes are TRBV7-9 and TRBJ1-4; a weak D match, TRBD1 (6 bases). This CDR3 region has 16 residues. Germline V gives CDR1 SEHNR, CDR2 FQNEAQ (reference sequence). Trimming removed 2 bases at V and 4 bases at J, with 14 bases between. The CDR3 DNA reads TGTGCCAGCAGCTTACCTCCCGACAGGTATAATGAAAAACTGTTTTTT. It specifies CASSLPPDRYNEKLFF.

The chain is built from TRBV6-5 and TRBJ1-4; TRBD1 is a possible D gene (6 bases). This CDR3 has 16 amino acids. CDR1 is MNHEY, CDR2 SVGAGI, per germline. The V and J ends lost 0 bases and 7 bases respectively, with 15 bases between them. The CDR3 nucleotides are TGTGCCAGCAGTTACTCGATCAGGGGAGGGTCTGAAAAACTGTTTTTT. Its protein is CASSYSIRGGSEKLFF.

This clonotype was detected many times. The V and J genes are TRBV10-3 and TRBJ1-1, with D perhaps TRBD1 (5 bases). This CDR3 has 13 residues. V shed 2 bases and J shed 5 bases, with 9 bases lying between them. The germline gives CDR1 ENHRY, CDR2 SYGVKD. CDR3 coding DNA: TGTGCCATCAGTGAGAATTGGGGGACTGAAGCTTTCTTT. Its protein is CAISENWGTEAFF.

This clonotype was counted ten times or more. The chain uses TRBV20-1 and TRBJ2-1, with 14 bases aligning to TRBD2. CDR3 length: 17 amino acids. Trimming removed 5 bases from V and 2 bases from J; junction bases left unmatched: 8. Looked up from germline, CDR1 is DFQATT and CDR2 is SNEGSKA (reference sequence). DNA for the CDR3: TGCAGTGCTCCTATCGGGACTAGCGGGGGTGCCTACAATGAGCAGTTCTTC. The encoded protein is CSAPIGTSGGAYNEQFF.

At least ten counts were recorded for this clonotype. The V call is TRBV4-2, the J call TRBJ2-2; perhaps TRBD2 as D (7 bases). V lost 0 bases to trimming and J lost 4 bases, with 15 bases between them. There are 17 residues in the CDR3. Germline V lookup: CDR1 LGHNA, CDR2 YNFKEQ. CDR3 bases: TGTGCCAGCAGCCAAGATCCGCGGGGGCCTATCACCGGGGAGCTGTTTTTT. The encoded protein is CASSQDPRGPITGELFF.

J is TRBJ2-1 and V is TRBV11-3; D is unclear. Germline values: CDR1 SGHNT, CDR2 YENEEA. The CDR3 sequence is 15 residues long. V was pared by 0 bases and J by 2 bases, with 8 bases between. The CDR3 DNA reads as TGTGCCAGCAGCTTAGAGGGCGGACCCTACAATGAGCAGTTCTTC. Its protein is CASSLEGGPYNEQFF.

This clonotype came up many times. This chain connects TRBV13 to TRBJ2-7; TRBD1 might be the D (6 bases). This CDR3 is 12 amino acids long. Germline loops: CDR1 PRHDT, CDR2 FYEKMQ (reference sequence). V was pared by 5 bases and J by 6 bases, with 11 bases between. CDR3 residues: CASSPTGSEQYF. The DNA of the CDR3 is TGTGCCAGCAGCCCTACAGGGAGCGAGCAGTACTTC. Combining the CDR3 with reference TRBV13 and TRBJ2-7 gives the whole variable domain AAGVIQSPRHLIKEKRETATLKCYPIPRHDTVYWYQQGPGQDPQFLISFYEKMQSDKGSIPDRFSAQQFSDYHSELNMSSLELGDSALYFCASSPTGSEQYFGPGTRLTVT.